Listed below are T cell receptor beta chains from one sample, sequenced in a study of T cell responses to AZD1222 COVID-19 vaccine. Only in-frame clones appear in the TCRdb table, and some are missing; sequencing was by immunoSEQ multiplex PCR. The sample yields about 130,000 clones, 80% to 95% seen once. Sample: peripheral blood, taken on day 0 of AZD1222 vaccination. The receptors originated from an adult in good health. Both conserved end residues are part of each CDR3. Each record gives: V gene, clone size, J gene, D gene, CDR3 protein, CDR3 DNA. D genes are given only for firm matches. Rows give clone size only sometimes, using once, few, many, or a class for an expanded clone.

>TRBV28|NA|TRBJ1-5|NA
CASMGFGNQPQHF
TGTGCCAGCATGGGTTTTGGCAATCAGCCCCAGCATTTT
>TRBV11-2|NA|TRBJ2-4|TRBD1
CASSPRPGQKNIQYF
TGTGCCAGCAGTCCCCGGCCGGGACAGAAAAACATTCAGTACTTC
>TRBV10-1|once|TRBJ2-3|NA
CASSARGPMTDTQYF
TGCGCCAGCAGCGCACGGGGGCCGATGACAGATACGCAGTATTTT
>TRBV6-5|NA|TRBJ2-3|NA
CASFGIADTQYF
TGTGCCAGCTTTGGGATAGCTGATACGCAGTATTTT
>TRBV5-1|once|TRBJ2-1|TRBD2
CASSSGLAPGGEQFF
TGCGCCAGCAGCTCGGGACTAGCTCCCGGGGGTGAGCAGTTCTTC
>TRBV28|NA|TRBJ1-2|TRBD1
CASGISQGARNGYTF
TGTGCCAGCGGCATCTCACAGGGGGCGCGTAACGGCTACACCTTC
>TRBV2|NA|TRBJ2-4|NA
CASSEDENIQYF
TGTGCCAGCAGTGAGGACGAAAACATTCAGTACTTC
>TRBV19|NA|TRBJ1-5|TRBD1
CATRQGRSSNQPQHF
TGTGCCACTCGACAGGGGCGTTCGAGCAATCAGCCCCAGCATTTT
>TRBV20-1|NA|TRBJ2-3|NA
CSASLGTSGWDTQYF
TGCAGTGCTAGTTTGGGAACATCCGGTTGGGATACGCAGTATTTT
>TRBV5-5|NA|TRBJ2-1|NA
CASSQDPLYNEQFF
TGTGCCAGCAGCCAGGACCCCCTCTACAATGAGCAGTTCTTC
>TRBV19|NA|TRBJ2-7|TRBD1
CASSIGDRESEQYF
TGTGCCAGTAGTATAGGTGACAGGGAGTCCGAGCAGTACTTC
>TRBV28|NA|TRBJ2-2|NA
CASSLGLNTGELFF
TGTGCCAGCAGTTTGGGACTGAACACCGGGGAGCTGTTTTTT
>TRBV28|NA|TRBJ2-7|TRBD2
CASSLTSGGFIRQYF
TGTGCCAGCAGTCTAACTAGCGGGGGGTTCATAAGGCAGTACTTC
>TRBV5-1|NA|TRBJ1-5|NA
CASSMMGEGQPQHF
TGCGCCAGCAGCATGATGGGGGAAGGTCAGCCCCAGCATTTT
>TRBV28|NA|TRBJ1-1|NA
CASSSVNTEAFF
TGTGCCAGCAGTTCGGTGAACACTGAAGCTTTCTTT
>TRBV19|NA|TRBJ2-7|NA
CASTRAEGYHEQYF
TGTGCCAGTACCCGGGCGGAGGGGTACCACGAGCAGTACTTC
>TRBV27|NA|TRBJ1-5|TRBD1
CASTPGGGRNQPQHF
TGTGCCAGCACCCCAGGGGGGGGTCGGAATCAGCCCCAGCATTTT
>TRBV5-4|NA|TRBJ2-1|NA
CASSPSLGPAYNEQFF
TGTGCCAGCAGCCCTTCCTTGGGACCGGCCTACAATGAGCAGTTCTTC
>TRBV7-8|NA|TRBJ1-2|NA
CASSSAGDYGYTF
TGTGCCAGCAGCTCGGCGGGGGACTATGGCTACACCTTC
>TRBV12-5|NA|TRBJ2-1|TRBD2
CASGLAGGVMYNEQFF
TGTGCTAGTGGCCTAGCGGGAGGAGTGATGTACAATGAGCAGTTCTTC
>TRBV7-9|NA|TRBJ1-2|NA
CASSFSASHGYTF
TGTGCCAGCAGCTTCTCCGCGTCCCATGGCTACACCTTC
>TRBV29-1|NA|TRBJ2-5|NA
CSVEGLGTGVGETQYF
TGCAGCGTTGAAGGCCTTGGGACGGGAGTTGGGGAGACCCAGTACTTC
>TRBV5-4|NA|TRBJ1-2|NA
CASSLSRDHYGYTF
TGTGCCAGCAGCTTGTCCCGGGACCACTATGGCTACACCTTC
>TRBV12-3/TRBV12-4|NA|TRBJ2-2|NA
CASHGELFF
TGTGCCAGTCACGGGGAGCTGTTTTTT
>TRBV3-1/TRBV3-2|NA|TRBJ2-5|NA
CASSQDPSQETQYF
TGTGCCAGCAGCCAAGATCCCAGCCAAGAGACCCAGTACTTC
>TRBV21-1|once|TRBJ1-5|NA
CASSKRNSNQPQHF
TGTGCCAGCAGCAAAAGGAATAGCAATCAGCCCCAGCATTTT
>TRBV19|NA|TRBJ2-5|TRBD2
CASSIEPGLEFKTQYF
TGTGCCAGTAGTATAGAACCGGGACTAGAATTTAAGACCCAGTACTTC
>TRBV5-1|few|TRBJ2-7|TRBD1
CASSAPGQGSPEQYF
TGCGCCAGCAGCGCACCGGGACAGGGTAGTCCCGAGCAGTACTTC
>TRBV7-8|NA|TRBJ1-6|NA
CASSLVGANSPLHF
TGTGCCAGCAGCTTAGTAGGGGCAAATTCACCCCTCCACTTT
>TRBV19|NA|TRBJ2-2|NA
CASKNTGELFF
TGTGCCTCAAAGAACACCGGGGAGCTGTTTTTT
>TRBV19|NA|TRBJ1-1|NA
CASSRGGLLNTEAFF
TGTGCCAGTAGTAGGGGGGGCCTTCTGAACACTGAAGCTTTCTTT
>TRBV28|NA|TRBJ2-7|NA
CASSLGGSYEQYF
TGTGCCAGCAGTTTAGGTGGCTCCTACGAGCAGTACTTC
>TRBV7-3|NA|TRBJ2-1|NA
CASSLTRRERRVEQFF
TGTGCCAGCAGCTTAACCCGACGGGAGCGGAGGGTTGAGCAGTTCTTC
>TRBV27|NA|TRBJ2-6|TRBD1
CASGTGVGANVLTF
TGTGCCAGCGGAACAGGGGTCGGGGCCAACGTCCTGACTTTC
>TRBV5-4|NA|TRBJ2-7|TRBD1
CASSKPTGSASYEQYF
TGTGCCAGCAGCAAACCGACAGGGTCTGCCTCCTACGAGCAGTACTTC
>TRBV7-6|NA|TRBJ2-2|NA
CASSSLGGLVTGELFF
TGTGCCAGCAGCTCCCTCGGGGGTTTGGTCACCGGGGAGCTGTTTTTT
>TRBV5-4|NA|TRBJ2-1|TRBD1
CASSLRDRVREQFF
TGTGCCAGCAGCCTCCGGGACAGGGTGCGCGAGCAGTTCTTC
>TRBV7-9|NA|TRBJ2-3|NA
CASSLGSGSNTDTQYF
TGTGCCAGCAGCTTAGGGTCGGGATCGAACACAGATACGCAGTATTTT
>TRBV10-2|few|TRBJ2-2|NA
CASRDFGAANTGELFF
TGCGCCAGCAGGGACTTTGGGGCAGCGAACACCGGGGAGCTGTTTTTT
>TRBV25-1|NA|TRBJ2-3|NA
CASSEFQQGRGDTQYF
TGTGCCAGCAGTGAATTTCAACAGGGTCGGGGAGATACGCAGTATTTT
>TRBV5-4|NA|TRBJ2-7|TRBD1
CASRWTGASYEQYF
TGTGCCAGCAGGTGGACAGGGGCCTCCTACGAGCAGTACTTC
>TRBV5-4|NA|TRBJ2-5|TRBD1
CASSLGGQGGQETQYF
TGTGCCAGCAGCTTGGGTGGACAGGGGGGACAAGAGACCCAGTACTTC
>TRBV15|few|TRBJ2-3|NA
CATSRDRSGTDTQYF
TGTGCCACCAGCAGAGATCGGAGCGGCACAGATACGCAGTATTTT
>TRBV6-5|NA|TRBJ1-3|NA
CASSYVFGNTIYF
TGTGCCAGCAGTTACGTATTTGGAAACACCATATATTTT
>TRBV5-1|NA|TRBJ2-1|TRBD2
CASRERDYSYNEQFF
TGCGCCAGCCGCGAAAGGGACTACTCCTACAATGAGCAGTTCTTC
>TRBV27|NA|TRBJ1-3|NA
CASSVGRGNTIYF
TGTGCCAGCAGTGTCGGCAGAGGAAACACCATATATTTT
>TRBV12-3/TRBV12-4|NA|TRBJ2-5|NA
CASSSQETQYF
TGTGCCAGCAGCTCCCAAGAGACCCAGTACTTC
>TRBV12-3/TRBV12-4|NA|TRBJ1-6|NA
CASRLSYNSPLHF
TGTGCCAGCAGGCTCTCCTATAATTCACCCCTCCACTTT